This T cell receptor (beta chain) was recovered during a study of follicular helper T cells after annual influenza vaccination listed by TCRdb under 2017. General notes on the study: Blood was drawn on days 0, 7 and 28 after each seasonal influenza vaccination. To study recall of cTfh clones, some subjects were followed through successive annual vaccinations in the 2013-2014, 2014-2015 and 2015-2016 seasons. One week after vaccination, a second recruited cohort of 12 subjects (Table S1) displayed a similar ICOS+CD38+ cTfh response. Multi-year samples were available for six subjects, with four spanning two vaccination seasons and two spanning three seasons. Samples from 2013-2014 were cryopreserved, whereas samples from about 2015 were processed immediately after collection. The investigation overall reported the following: ICOS+CD38+ cTfh clonality correlated with the frequency of that population, and its change correlated with the change in circulating plasmablast frequency. With successive annual vaccinations, a recurrent oligoclonal ICOS+CD38+ cTfh response was recalled, and this response contained tetramer and AIM influenza-specific clonotypes. Day 7 ICOS+CD38+ clones were most often found later in ICOS-CD38- cTfh, suggesting that subset may serve as a memory reservoir. Only roughly 10-23% of analyzed cells yielded productive TCRB sequences, so sampling of rare clonotypes was not possible.

Notes on this clone: What antigen it recognizes has not been identified. No much larger clonotype is one base removed from it; base qualities were not supplied.

Reading the label with the study, this specimen's time point is: 2014-2015 season, pre-vaccination. Adults were given seasonal inactivated influenza vaccine (Fluvarix), and sorted blood CD4 subsets were followed by TCRB sequencing before and after vaccination. To be eligible, subjects had to be community-dwelling and could not have received an influenza vaccine during the previous 6 months. Reasons for exclusion included contraindications to influenza vaccine, substance abuse, HIV/AIDS, active malignancy, immunomodulatory medication, and active illness such as respiratory infection. Between 40 and 100 mL of blood was sampled per time point. Non-naive CD4+CXCR5+PD-1+ cells were defined as circulating Tfh and were sorted into two fractions, ICOS+CD38+ and ICOS-CD38-. PBMC were isolated using Ficoll-Paque PLUS or SepMate separation. Cell subsets were sorted from PBMC on a BD FACS Aria before DNA extraction.

Libraries came from the immunoSEQ multiplex PCR assay. Adaptive Biotechnologies handled the TCRB amplification, library preparation, sequencing and preliminary bioinformatics at Survey level resolution. For TCRB sequencing, genomic DNA from sorted cTfh populations was amplified by multiplex PCR. The study's own analysis went as follows. Clonality was calculated in R as 1 minus normalized Shannon entropy, and the Gini index was computed with the R package ineq. The overlap score was defined as the summed counts of shared sequences divided by the total counts of all sequences in both compared samples. Significance of shared clonotypes was assessed by Fisher's exact test, with a theoretical repertoire of 10^7 TCRB sequences assumed. Sourced from immuneACCESS, this table was stored by TCRdb with only in-frame sequences that have V and J called. A share of the clones is absent; for the studies checked, an unresolved V gene accounts for under half, and the remainder has no known explanation. The V and J calls and clone size were taken over from that table, and D and trimming were inferred from the DNA. In all, the sample holds several thousand clones, and around four fifths of those were seen once. The biggest ten clones account for 3.1% of the sample.

This sequence originates from an adult who received the influenza vaccine. Sequencing was performed on CXCR5+ CD38- circulating T follicular helper cells from blood, taken on the day of influenza vaccination. The meaning of the sample's cell subset or site label: circulating Tfh, non-naive CD4+CXCR5+PD-1+ (ICOS+CD38+ or ICOS-CD38-).

CDR3 protein: CASSFQGGGTDTQYF. The nucleotide sequence reads TGCGCCAGCAGCTTCCAGGGGGGCGGCACAGATACGCAGTATTTT. The chain couples TRBV5-1 to TRBJ2-3; the D segment could be TRBD1, given 7 matching bases. Measured from the cysteine to the phenylalanine, the CDR3 is 15 residues long. Only the CDR3 region is kept as DNA, spanning 45 bases read in frame from base 1. Via the germline V gene, CDR1 is SGHRS and CDR2 YFSETQ. At the junction V is shortened by 2 bases and J by 1 base, with 11 bases in between.